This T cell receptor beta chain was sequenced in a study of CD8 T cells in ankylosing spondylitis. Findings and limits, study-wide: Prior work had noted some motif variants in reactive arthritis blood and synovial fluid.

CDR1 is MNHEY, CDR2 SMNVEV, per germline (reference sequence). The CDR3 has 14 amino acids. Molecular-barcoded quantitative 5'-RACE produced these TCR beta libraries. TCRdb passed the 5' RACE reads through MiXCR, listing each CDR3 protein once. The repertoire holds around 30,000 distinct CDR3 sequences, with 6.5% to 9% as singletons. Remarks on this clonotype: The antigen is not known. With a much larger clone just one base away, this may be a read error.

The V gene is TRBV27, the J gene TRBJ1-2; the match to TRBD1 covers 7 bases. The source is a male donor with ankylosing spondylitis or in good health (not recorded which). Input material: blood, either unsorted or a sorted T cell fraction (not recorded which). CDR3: CASSLGTANNGYTF. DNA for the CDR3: TGTGCCAGCAGTCTCGGGACAGCTAACAATGGCTACACCTTC.